These 24 T cell receptor beta chains were all obtained from the same sample, sequenced in a study of T cell changes during pregnancy in multiple sclerosis. Sequenced by immunoSEQ multiplex PCR; TCRdb stores in-frame clones only, minus some. The sample includes about 44,000 clones, 88% of them seen just once. The material sequenced was CD8+ T cells from peripheral blood mononuclear cells, taken after pregnancy. These receptors were collected from a female donor in good health, enrolled as a control in a pregnancy study.

This sequence joins TRBV23-1 and TRBJ1-2; no firm D call. TRBV23-1 is filed as an ORF, its function uncertain. V was cut by 4 bases and J by 7 bases, with 22 bases left in between. This CDR3 region has 16 residues. CDR3 coding DNA: TGCGCCAGCAGTCCCCCCAGAGCCCAATACCGGGGTGGCTACACCTTC. Translated: CASSPPRAQYRGGYTF.

This chain links TRBV4-3 with TRBJ1-6, with 10 bases lining up with TRBD1. The junction had 10 bases not matched to a gene; V was cut back by 3 bases and J by 5 bases. Per the germline V gene, CDR1 is LGHNA and CDR2 is YSLEER. The CDR3 runs 18 residues. CDR3 bases: TGCGCCAGCAGCCAGACACTACCGGGGACAGGGGATAATTCACCCCTCCACTTT. This sequence encodes CASSQTLPGTGDNSPLHF.

The chain joins TRBV15 to TRBJ2-2, with 7 bases lining up with TRBD2. The CDR3 sequence is 18 residues long. Germline CDR1 is LNHNV and CDR2 is YYDKDF (reference sequence). V gave up 1 base and J gave up 0 bases; unmatched junction bases: 8. As DNA, the CDR3 is TGTGCCACCAGCAGAGCCAGCTCCGGGACTACGAACACCGGGGAGCTGTTTTTT. Encoded protein: CATSRASSGTTNTGELFF.

V and J are TRBV6-1 and TRBJ1-2; 7 bases map to TRBD1. The CDR3 runs 13 residues. Germline values: CDR1 MNHNS, CDR2 SASEGT. V trimming: 7 bases; J trimming: 4 bases; junction bases outside the gene matches: 6. CDR3 amino acids: CASTSDRAYGYTF. The CDR3 DNA sequence: TGTGCCAGCACTTCTGACAGGGCCTATGGCTACACCTTC.

The V call is TRBV5-1, the J call TRBJ2-1; 10 bases are a match to TRBD2. The CDR3 runs to 14 residues. The J segment lost 8 bases and the V segment lost 2 bases, leaving 4 bases of the junction unmatched. From germline, CDR1 is SGHRS and CDR2 YFSETQ. CDR3 bases: TGCGCCAGCAGCTTAACTAGCGGGGATTATGAGCAGTTCTTC. It specifies CASSLTSGDYEQFF.

The chain recombines TRBV28 with TRBJ2-1; TRBD2 matches at 15 bases. The CDR3 contains 16 residues. Germline V lookup: CDR1 MDHEN, CDR2 SYDVKM. The junction had 6 bases not matched to a gene; V was cut back by 3 bases and J by 9 bases. CDR3 region: CASSFGTSGGPTEQFF. The CDR3 nucleotides are TGTGCCAGCAGTTTCGGGACTAGCGGGGGGCCCACTGAGCAGTTCTTC.

The chain employs TRBV4-3 and TRBJ1-4, with unresolved D. The germline CDR1 and CDR2 sequences are LGHNA and YSLEER. Trimming removed 1 base from V and 6 bases from J, with 12 bases in between. The CDR3 totals 15 residues. The CDR3 loop is CASSQGGRIDEKLFF. The CDR3 DNA sequence: TGCGCCAGCAGCCAAGGAGGGAGGATCGATGAAAAACTGTTTTTT.

V is TRBV7-9 and J is TRBJ1-1, with D perhaps matching TRBD1 (6 bases). V lost 5 bases to trimming and J lost 0 bases, with 10 bases between them. CDR1 and CDR2 (germline): SEHNR, FQNEAQ (reference sequence). This CDR3 spans 14 amino acids. The CDR3 region is CASSPRTVNTEAFF. The CDR3 DNA follows: TGTGCCAGCAGCCCGCGGACAGTGAACACTGAAGCTTTCTTT.

The table lists this clone with a few counts. This chain connects TRBV10-3 to TRBJ2-5; possible D gene TRBD1, 6 bases. The CDR3 is 16 amino acids. Germline V gene sequence: CDR1 ENHRY, CDR2 SYGVKD. V lost 3 bases and J 0 bases, leaving 14 bases between the germline ends. The CDR3 nucleotides are TGTGCCATCAGTGATCCAGTGGGGGCCCACCAAGAGACCCAGTACTTC. It yields the protein CAISDPVGAHQETQYF.

This chain connects TRBV2 to TRBJ1-3; no clear D. The CDR3 contains 12 residues. Germline V CDR1 and CDR2: SNHLY, FYNNEI. Trimming cost V 11 bases and J 0 bases, with 8 bases left between them. The DNA of the CDR3 is TGTGCCGTGAGGAACTCTGGAAACACCATATATTTT. Encoded protein: CAVRNSGNTIYF.

CDR3 amino acids: CASSYGSEAFF. The CDR3 region has the DNA TGTGCCAGCAGTTACGGCAGTGAAGCTTTCTTT. This chain links TRBV6-5 with TRBJ1-1; no firm D call. The CDR3 runs to 11 residues. Germline V gene data show CDR1 as MNHEY and CDR2 as SVGAGI. Trimming pared 2 bases from V and 7 bases from J, leaving 5 bases between.

The J gene is TRBJ1-2, the V gene TRBV4-2, with TRBD1 matching 10 bases. Germline trimming cut 7 bases from V and 6 bases from J; bases unmatched to any gene: 8. Germline V gene lookup returns CDR1 LGHNA and CDR2 YNFKEQ. This CDR3 has 14 amino acids. The CDR3 here is CASTSTGGRDGYTF. The CDR3 nucleotides read TGTGCCAGCACCTCGACAGGGGGCCGGGATGGCTACACCTTC.

The chain employs TRBV11-2 and TRBJ1-2; 8 positions match TRBD1. The CDR3 sequence is 14 residues long. Germline loops: CDR1 SGHAT, CDR2 FQNNGV. V dropped 5 bases and J dropped 6; count of bases not matched to a gene: 8. In nucleotides, the CDR3 is TGTGCCAGCAGCCCCGACAGGGGCCCGGATGGCTACACCTTC. This translates into CASSPDRGPDGYTF.

The chain has TRBV6-5 and TRBJ2-1; 8 nucleotides align to TRBD2. V lost 2 bases and J lost 10; bases outside the gene matches: 1. Germline-derived CDR1 and CDR2 are MNHEY and SVGAGI. CDR3 length: 12 amino acids. The CDR3 DNA is TGTGCCAGCAGTTACCGGGGGGGGGAGCAGTTCTTC. This encodes CASSYRGGEQFF.

This clone was counted once. The chain joins TRBV27 to TRBJ2-3; possible D gene TRBD1, 6 bases. There are 15 residues in the CDR3. Germline V gene data show CDR1 as MNHEY and CDR2 as SMNVEV (reference sequence). V was cut by 4 bases and J by 1 base, with 12 bases left in between. The CDR3 loop is CASSSNRAGTDTQYF. The CDR3 region has the DNA TGTGCCAGCAGTTCGAACAGGGCGGGCACAGATACGCAGTATTTT.

The chain links TRBV27 to TRBJ2-2; weak D call: TRBD1 (6 bases). There are 14 residues in the CDR3. V lost 10 bases and J 2 bases, leaving 14 bases between the germline ends. Germline V lookup: CDR1 MNHEY, CDR2 SMNVEV (reference sequence). CDR3 DNA: TGTGCCACCTCCGTGGACAGTAACACCGGGGAGCTGTTTTTT. This gives the protein CATSVDSNTGELFF.

In nucleotides, the CDR3 is TGTGCCAGCCTACAGGGTTCCCAAGAGACCCAGTACTTC. It specifies CASLQGSQETQYF. The J gene is TRBJ2-5, the V gene TRBV6-6; D perhaps matches TRBD1 (6 bases). CDR1 and CDR2 from the germline V gene are MNHNY and SVGAGI (reference sequence). V was pared by 8 bases and J by 1 base, with 11 bases between. This CDR3 is 13 amino acids long.

The chain carries TRBV7-2 and TRBJ1-5, with 8 bases identical to TRBD1. Per germline, CDR1 SGHTA and CDR2 FQGNSA. V was clipped by 5 bases and J by 2 bases; unmatched bases: 14. The length of the CDR3 is 18 residues. The CDR3, as DNA: TGTGCCAGCAGCCTACAAATTTCAGGGGGCTGGGGCAATCAGCCCCAGCATTTT. Its protein is CASSLQISGGWGNQPQHF.

The rearrangement uses TRBV27 and TRBJ1-1; the D is unclear. V was cut by 5 bases and J by 5 bases, with 15 bases left in between. Per germline, CDR1 MNHEY and CDR2 SMNVEV (reference sequence). The CDR3 spans 14 residues. The DNA of the CDR3 is TGTGCCAGCAGTCCCGGGGAGGGTTGGACTGAAGCTTTCTTT. It codes for CASSPGEGWTEAFF.

The chain carries TRBV27 and TRBJ1-1; 7 bases are shared with TRBD1. CDR1 is MNHEY and CDR2 is SMNVEV in the germline V gene (reference sequence). Trimming cost V 2 bases and J 11 bases; bases outside gene matches: 11. This CDR3 is built from 14 residues. For the CDR3, the DNA is TGTGCCAGCAGTTTACTGGGAAGTGACAGGGTTGCTTTCTTT. Protein: CASSLLGSDRVAFF.

The sample holds one count of this clone. This rearrangement joins TRBV28 to TRBJ1-1, with 8 bases matching TRBD1. Germline-derived CDR1 and CDR2 are MDHEN and SYDVKM. The CDR3 runs to 17 residues. V trimming: 6 bases; J trimming: 0 bases; junction bases outside the gene matches: 12. The CDR3: CASRTTGGGTMNTEAFF. Here the CDR3 DNA reads TGTGCCAGCAGAACCACAGGGGGAGGTACAATGAACACTGAAGCTTTCTTT.

This clone was recorded many times. This sample also contains other DNA sequences that code for the same CDR3. V usage is TRBV4-2 and J usage is TRBJ1-5, with D tentatively TRBD1 (5 bases). The V and J ends lost 3 bases and 4 bases respectively, with 7 bases between them. CDR1 is LGHNA, CDR2 YNFKEQ, per germline. This CDR3 comprises 13 residues. The CDR3 nucleotides are TGTGCCAGCAGCCAGGACAATAATCAGCCCCAGCATTTT. As protein: CASSQDNNQPQHF.

This clone was observed once. The chain employs TRBV27 and TRBJ1-5, with a possible D match to TRBD1 (5 bases). Trimming stripped 2 bases from V and 0 bases from J, with 8 bases between. The CDR3 has 15 residues. In germline, CDR1 is MNHEY, CDR2 SMNVEV (reference sequence). In DNA form, the CDR3 reads TGTGCCAGCAGTTTAGGGGGGATTAGCAATCAGCCCCAGCATTTT. Translating it yields CASSLGGISNQPQHF.

V gene TRBV4-3 combines with J gene TRBJ2-7; TRBD1 matches at 8 bases. The CDR3 is 16 amino acids. CDR1 is LGHNA and CDR2 is YSLEER in the germline V gene. J lost 3 bases, V lost 4 bases, and 11 bases had no gene match. The DNA of the CDR3 is TGCGCCAGCAGCCCCGCCGCCCAGGGGGCGATCTACGAGCAGTACTTC. Amino acids: CASSPAAQGAIYEQYF.